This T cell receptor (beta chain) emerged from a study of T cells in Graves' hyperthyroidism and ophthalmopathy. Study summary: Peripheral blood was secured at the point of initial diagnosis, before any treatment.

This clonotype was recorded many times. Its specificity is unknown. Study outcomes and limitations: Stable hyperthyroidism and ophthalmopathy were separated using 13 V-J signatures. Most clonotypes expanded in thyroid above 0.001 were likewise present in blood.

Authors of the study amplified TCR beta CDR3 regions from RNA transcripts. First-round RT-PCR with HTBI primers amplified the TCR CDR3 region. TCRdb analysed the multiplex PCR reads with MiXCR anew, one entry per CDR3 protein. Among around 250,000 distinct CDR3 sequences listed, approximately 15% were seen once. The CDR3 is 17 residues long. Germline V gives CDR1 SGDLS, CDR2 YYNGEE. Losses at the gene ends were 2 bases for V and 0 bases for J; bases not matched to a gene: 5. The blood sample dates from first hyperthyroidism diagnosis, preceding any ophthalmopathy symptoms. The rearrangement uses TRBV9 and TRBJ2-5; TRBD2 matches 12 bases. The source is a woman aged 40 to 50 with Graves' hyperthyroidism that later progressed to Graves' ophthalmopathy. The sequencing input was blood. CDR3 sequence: CASSVGGTSGYQETQYF. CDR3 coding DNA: TGTGCCAGCAGCGTGGGCGGGACTAGCGGGTACCAAGAGACCCAGTACTTC.